What follows are 5 T cell receptor beta chains derived from one specimen sequenced in a study of identical twins' blood T cells (dated by TCRdb to 2013 to 2014). Library prep was done by 5' RACE. This sample was sequenced with an Illumina Genome Analyzer IIx. TCRdb redid the processing of the public reads, applying fastp at Q25 and MiXCR, and retained in-frame beta chains. Entries are consolidated by CDR3 protein sequence, retaining the most common genes and DNA. This sample gives around 380,000 distinct CDR3 sequences in total; about 28% of them show up just once. The top ten clones comprise around 5.6% of the sample. The sample was PBMCs. The receptors originated from a woman aged 18 to 55 in good health.

This clonotype came up a few times. V usage is TRBV29-1 and J usage is TRBJ1-1; D not certain. CDR1 SQVTM and CDR2 ANQGSEA come from the germline V gene. CDR3 length: 15 residues. Trimming shortened V by 7 bases and J by 0 bases, and 18 bases separated the two germline ends. CDR3 DNA sequence: TGCAGCGGATCGTCCGGATGGGGAATGAACACTGAAGCTTTCTTT. It is translated as CSGSSGWGMNTEAFF.

This clonotype has a handful of counts. The chain carries TRBV3-1 and TRBJ1-1; perhaps TRBD1 as D (5 bases). Trimming took off 5 bases at V and 3 bases at J, with 10 bases between the two ends. CDR1 and CDR2 (germline): LGHDT, YNNKEL (reference sequence). This CDR3 spans 13 amino acids. In DNA form, the CDR3 reads TGTGCCAGCAGCAATGGGGGATACACTGAAGCTTTCTTT. It translates to CASSNGGYTEAFF.

In this sample, this clonotype turned up a few times. V gene TRBV6-5 combines with J gene TRBJ1-4; no clear D. Germline values: CDR1 MNHEY, CDR2 SVGAGI. Trimming stripped 11 bases from V and 6 bases from J, with 16 bases between. The CDR3 extends over 13 amino acids. CDR3 DNA: TGTGCCTCCGGGAGGACGGTTGATGAAAAACTGTTTTTT. This sequence encodes CASGRTVDEKLFF.

This rearrangement joins TRBV28 to TRBJ2-5; D unresolved. Trimming removed 6 bases at V and 5 bases at J, with 16 bases between. There are 14 residues in the CDR3. The germline CDR1 and CDR2 sequences are MDHEN and SYDVKM. In nucleotides, the CDR3 is TGTGCCAGCAGGCAGGCTACCTCTGGGGAGACCCAGTACTTC. The encoded protein is CASRQATSGETQYF.

The chain couples TRBV19 to TRBJ2-2; 11 nucleotides agree with TRBD2. The germline V gene has CDR1 LNHDA and CDR2 SQIVND (reference sequence). With V trimmed by 6 bases and J by 6 bases, 6 bases remained unmatched. The CDR3 sequence is 15 residues long. The CDR3: CASSATSGRSGELFF. CDR3 DNA sequence: TGTGCCAGTAGCGCAACTAGCGGGAGATCCGGGGAGCTGTTTTTT.